Below are 14 T cell receptor beta chains sequenced from a single sample in a study of blood T cell repertoires in COVID-19. Clones were sequenced by immunoSEQ multiplex PCR, and TCRdb holds only the in-frame ones, with some missing. In the table there are 350,000 to 450,000 clones, 75% to 90% of which are singletons. The material sequenced was peripheral blood. Receptor source: a woman aged 18-29 years with acute or convalescent COVID-19.

Worth noting for this clone: The identical CDR3 is also encoded by other nucleotide sequences in the sample. The gene calls are TRBV27 and TRBJ2-1; 11 positions agree with TRBD2. CDR1 and CDR2 (germline): MNHEY, SMNVEV (reference sequence). This CDR3 is built from 16 residues. V shed 5 bases, J shed 3 bases, and the junction held 6 bases outside the gene matches. The CDR3 sequence: CASSLSGTSGYNEQFF. CDR3 in DNA: TGTGCCAGCAGTCTCTCCGGGACTAGCGGCTACAATGAGCAGTTCTTC.

This chain uses TRBV6-1 with TRBJ2-1; 8 bases are shared with TRBD1. This CDR3 has 15 residues. Trimming cost V 0 bases and J 7 bases; bases outside gene matches: 5. Germline V gene data show CDR1 as MNHNS and CDR2 as SASEGT. The CDR3 loop is CASSEAPGQGNEQFF. The CDR3 region has the DNA TGTGCCAGCAGTGAAGCGCCCGGACAGGGAAATGAGCAGTTCTTC.

Only one count was recorded for this clone. The same CDR3 can be traced to other DNA sequences in this sample. This sequence joins TRBV5-4 and TRBJ2-7, with 7 nucleotides matching TRBD2. This CDR3 has 13 residues. Losses at the gene ends were 5 bases for V and 9 bases for J; bases not matched to a gene: 11. Germline loops: CDR1 SGHNT, CDR2 YYREEE (reference sequence). Written as DNA, the CDR3 is TGTGCCAGCAGTGACCGGACTAGTCTAGTGCAGTACTTC. Translated, it gives CASSDRTSLVQYF.

J is TRBJ2-7 and V is TRBV3-1 (or the pseudogene TRBV3-2); 10 bases align to TRBD1. The V and J ends lost 8 bases and 4 bases, in that order; junction bases with no gene match: 11. This CDR3 is 15 amino acids long. Germline V gene lookup returns CDR1 LGHDT and CDR2 YNNKEL (reference sequence). The CDR3 sequence: CASGIKTGGQYEQYF. CDR3 DNA: TGTGCCAGCGGCATTAAGACAGGGGGCCAGTACGAGCAGTACTTC.

The chain couples TRBV28 to TRBJ2-1; 10 nucleotides match TRBD2. The CDR3 runs 15 residues. CDR1 is MDHEN, CDR2 SYDVKM, per germline. The J segment lost 10 bases and the V segment lost 4 bases, leaving 10 bases of the junction unmatched. Written as DNA, the CDR3 is TGTGCCAGCAGTTCCCCCTTGAGCGGGAGGGTCGAGCAGTTCTTC. This sequence encodes CASSSPLSGRVEQFF.

This clone has only one observation. The V gene is TRBV28, the J gene TRBJ2-7; 8 bases match TRBD1. CDR1 and CDR2 (germline): MDHEN, SYDVKM. The V and J ends lost 4 bases and 3 bases, in that order; junction bases with no gene match: 5. The CDR3 contains 14 residues. CDR3: CASSWTGQDYEQYF. Here the CDR3 DNA reads TGTGCCAGCAGTTGGACAGGGCAGGACTACGAGCAGTACTTC.

The chain combines TRBV9 with TRBJ2-2, with a tentative D call TRBD2 (6 bases). There are 15 residues in the CDR3. Germline V lookup: CDR1 SGDLS, CDR2 YYNGEE. Trimming took off 3 bases at V and 0 bases at J, with 9 bases between the two ends. The CDR3 region has the DNA TGTGCCAGCAGCGAAGGAGGGACGAACACCGGGGAGCTGTTTTTT. The encoded protein is CASSEGGTNTGELFF. The variable domain in full, completed from reference TRBV9 and TRBJ2-2, reads DSGVTQTPKHLITATGQRVTLRCSPRSGDLSVYWYQQSLDQGLQFLIQYYNGEERAKGNILERFSAQQFPDLHSELNLSSLELGDSALYFCASSEGGTNTGELFFGEGSRLTVL.

This clone was recorded once. The rearrangement joins TRBV9 to TRBJ2-5; weak D call: TRBD2 (5 bases). Germline-derived CDR1 and CDR2 are SGDLS and YYNGEE. The CDR3 covers 13 residues. With 2 bases removed from V and 3 bases from J, the gap between germline ends came to 8 bases. CDR3 region: CASSVLAEETQYF. In nucleotides, the CDR3 is TGTGCCAGCAGCGTCCTAGCTGAAGAGACCCAGTACTTC.

The genes are TRBV19 and TRBJ1-1; TRBD1 aligns across 8 bases. Per the germline V gene, CDR1 is LNHDA and CDR2 is SQIVND (reference sequence). The CDR3 totals 17 residues. V lost 4 bases to trimming and J lost 6 bases; unmatched junction nucleotides: 16. The CDR3 bases are TGTGCCAGTAGTACCCGCGGACAGGGACGAAGTGCCCCTGAAGCTTTCTTT. It translates to CASSTRGQGRSAPEAFF.

The CDR3 DNA reads as TGTGCCAGCAGTGACTCTACTAGCGGGGGCACAGATACGCAGTATTTT. Translating it yields CASSDSTSGGTDTQYF. The rearrangement joins TRBV6-4 to TRBJ2-3; 10 bases match TRBD2. The germline gives CDR1 MRHNA, CDR2 SNTAGT. J lost 1 base, V lost 0 bases, and 1 base had no gene match. CDR3 length: 16 amino acids.

This chain connects TRBV9 to TRBJ2-2, with TRBD2 as a possible D gene (6 bases). The germline gives CDR1 SGDLS, CDR2 YYNGEE. V was trimmed by 5 bases and J by 2 bases, leaving 16 bases between them. The CDR3 totals 16 residues. CDR3 sequence reads: CASRGRGYLNTGELFF. As DNA, the CDR3 is TGTGCCAGCAGGGGCCGGGGGTACCTCAACACCGGGGAGCTGTTTTTT.

V usage is TRBV7-8 and J usage is TRBJ1-6, with TRBD1 as a possible D gene (5 bases). CDR1 and CDR2 from the germline V gene are SGHVS and FQNEAQ. V shed 8 bases and J shed 7 bases, with 9 bases lying between them. The CDR3 has 12 amino acids. CDR3 loop: CASAGDNSPLHF. In nucleotides, the CDR3 is TGTGCCAGCGCGGGGGACAATTCACCCCTCCACTTT.

This sequence joins TRBV24-1 and TRBJ1-2; 7 bases map to TRBD1. This CDR3 region has 15 residues. Per the germline V gene, CDR1 is KGHDR and CDR2 is SFDVKD. V lost 3 bases and J lost 6; bases outside the gene matches: 9. CDR3 nucleotides: TGTGCCACCAGTGATCCGAACAGGGGCGCGGATGGCTACACCTTC. The encoded protein is CATSDPNRGADGYTF.

This chain connects TRBV28 to TRBJ1-2; D ambiguous. The V gene lost 3 bases and the J gene lost 2 bases, with 10 bases spanning the gap. CDR1 and CDR2 from the germline V gene are MDHEN and SYDVKM. The CDR3 loop spans 14 amino acids. The CDR3 DNA reads TGTGCCAGCAGTTTCCCACAGATGAACTATGGCTACACCTTC. It yields the protein CASSFPQMNYGYTF.